This T cell receptor beta chain was sequenced for a study of CXCR3-negative and CXCR3-positive naive CD8 T cells. The libraries of TRB cDNA were prepared using 5' RACE with UMI labels. TCRdb re-called the 5' RACE reads, yielding one record per CDR3 amino acid sequence without DNA. The sample has about 51,000 distinct CDR3 sequences. Regarding this clonotype: Its cognate antigen is unknown.

CDR3 length: 15 amino acids. Looked up from germline, CDR1 is SGDLS and CDR2 is YYNGEE. Study-level points and caveats: Diversity in memory CD8+ cells fell much lower than the comparably high levels seen in both naive subsets. TRB CDR3s were more hydrophobic in CXCR3-positive than in CXCR3-negative naive cells.

The source material was naive CXCR3+ CD8+ T cells from blood. The sample's subset: CD45RO-CCR7+CD27+CD95- naive CD8+ T cells expressing CXCR3 (TNR3+). This chain uses TRBV9 with TRBJ2-2; with no DNA, the TCRdb D assignment of TRBD2 cannot be verified. This TCR derives from a human donor in good health. Some clones in this sample may be carry-over from other donors' samples. This CDR3 reads CASSSGTGSTGELFF.